These T cell receptor beta chains were read from a single sample in a study of T cell changes during pregnancy in multiple sclerosis. TCRdb's copy holds only in-frame clones and misses some; the assay was immunoSEQ multiplex PCR. The table has 90,000 to 120,000 clones, 85% to 95% seen once; the top ten hold about 0.78%. Sequences were derived from peripheral blood, sampled in the third trimester of pregnancy. These receptors were collected from a female donor in good health, enrolled as a control in a pregnancy study. Both conserved end residues are part of each CDR3. The D gene is left open where the match is weak. Clone size, where shown, is once, few, many, or a class for clones that have expanded.

J,D,size,V,CDR3,DNA
TRBJ1-5,.,.,TRBV27,CASSPTYSNQPQHF,TGTGCCAGCAGTCCGACTTATAGCAATCAGCCCCAGCATTTT
TRBJ1-1,.,.,TRBV6-1,CASSWPQVNTEAFF,TGTGCCAGCAGTTGGCCTCAGGTGAACACTGAAGCTTTCTTT
TRBJ2-2,TRBD1,.,TRBV4-3,CASSHRTGKGGELFF,TGCGCCAGCAGCCACAGGACAGGGAAGGGTGGGGAGCTGTTTTTT
TRBJ1-5,.,.,TRBV28,CASTTGLSNQPQHF,TGTGCCAGCACCACCGGACTGAGCAATCAGCCCCAGCATTTT
TRBJ1-4,TRBD1,.,TRBV4-3,CASSQGQNNEKLFF,TGCGCCAGCAGCCAGGGACAGAATAATGAAAAACTGTTTTTT
TRBJ1-4,TRBD1,.,TRBV5-3,CARSLSDRENEKLFF,TGTGCCAGAAGCCTGTCGGACAGGGAAAATGAAAAACTGTTTTTT
TRBJ2-7,.,.,TRBV4-2,CASSQDLGVEQYF,TGTGCCAGCAGCCAAGATCTCGGGGTGGAGCAGTACTTC
TRBJ2-3,.,.,TRBV7-2,CASSILEFSTDTQYF,TGTGCCAGCAGCATACTGGAGTTTAGCACAGATACGCAGTATTTT
TRBJ1-4,.,.,TRBV27,CASSLGTGSLNEKLFF,TGTGCCAGCAGTTTAGGAACTGGGAGCCTTAATGAAAAACTGTTTTTT
TRBJ2-1,TRBD1,.,TRBV29-1,CSVGLDRGEQFF,TGCAGCGTTGGCCTGGACAGGGGGGAGCAGTTCTTC
TRBJ1-3,TRBD1,.,TRBV7-3,CASSITGGAGNTIYF,TGTGCCAGCAGCATTACAGGGGGAGCTGGAAACACCATATATTTT
TRBJ1-1,.,once,TRBV12-5,CASGPGVNTEAFF,TGTGCTAGTGGACCAGGGGTGAACACTGAAGCTTTCTTT
TRBJ2-2,.,.,TRBV4-3,CASSQTGGWGELFF,TGCGCCAGCAGCCAAACGGGGGGCTGGGGGGAGCTGTTTTTT
TRBJ2-2,.,.,TRBV29-1,CSVAPGVGTGELFF,TGCAGCGTTGCTCCGGGAGTTGGGACCGGGGAGCTGTTTTTT
TRBJ1-2,.,once,TRBV7-3,CASSQIQGPLYGYTF,TGTGCCAGCAGCCAGATTCAGGGGCCTCTCTATGGCTACACCTTC
TRBJ2-3,.,.,TRBV5-6,CASSLLRGISTDTQYF,TGTGCCAGCAGCCTCCTACGGGGGATTAGTACAGATACGCAGTATTTT
TRBJ1-3,.,.,TRBV7-3,CASSPGQPSSGNTIYF,TGTGCCAGCAGCCCCGGACAGCCGAGCTCTGGAAACACCATATATTTT
TRBJ1-1,TRBD1,.,TRBV5-1,CASSRTTGWTEAFF,TGCGCCAGCAGCAGAACGACAGGGTGGACTGAAGCTTTCTTT
TRBJ1-6,.,.,TRBV15,CATSRDWNQGNNSPLHF,TGTGCCACCAGCAGAGATTGGAATCAGGGGAATAATTCACCCCTCCACTTT
TRBJ1-2,.,.,TRBV11-3,CASSFTGGAYGYTF,TGTGCCAGCAGCTTCACGGGGGGGGCCTATGGCTACACCTTC
TRBJ2-7,.,.,TRBV27,CASSLLGTSSYEQYF,TGTGCCAGCAGCCTCCTAGGGACAAGCTCCTACGAGCAGTACTTC
TRBJ1-1,.,.,TRBV28,CASSPSRNRGMNTEAFF,TGTGCCAGCAGTCCCTCCCGGAATCGGGGGATGAACACTGAAGCTTTCTTT
TRBJ1-2,TRBD1,.,TRBV7-3,CASSRTTGVDGYTF,TGTGCCAGCAGCCGAACGACAGGGGTGGATGGCTACACCTTC
TRBJ2-5,TRBD2,.,TRBV7-2,CASSLVKRGGQETQYF,TGTGCCAGCAGCTTAGTAAAGCGGGGGGGCCAAGAGACCCAGTACTTC
TRBJ2-6,.,once,TRBV27,CASRPGAGGANVLTF,TGTGCCAGCAGACCAGGGGCTGGTGGGGCCAACGTCCTGACTTTC
TRBJ2-1,TRBD2,.,TRBV9,CASSVGLAEYNEQFF,TGTGCCAGCAGCGTAGGACTAGCGGAATACAATGAGCAGTTCTTC